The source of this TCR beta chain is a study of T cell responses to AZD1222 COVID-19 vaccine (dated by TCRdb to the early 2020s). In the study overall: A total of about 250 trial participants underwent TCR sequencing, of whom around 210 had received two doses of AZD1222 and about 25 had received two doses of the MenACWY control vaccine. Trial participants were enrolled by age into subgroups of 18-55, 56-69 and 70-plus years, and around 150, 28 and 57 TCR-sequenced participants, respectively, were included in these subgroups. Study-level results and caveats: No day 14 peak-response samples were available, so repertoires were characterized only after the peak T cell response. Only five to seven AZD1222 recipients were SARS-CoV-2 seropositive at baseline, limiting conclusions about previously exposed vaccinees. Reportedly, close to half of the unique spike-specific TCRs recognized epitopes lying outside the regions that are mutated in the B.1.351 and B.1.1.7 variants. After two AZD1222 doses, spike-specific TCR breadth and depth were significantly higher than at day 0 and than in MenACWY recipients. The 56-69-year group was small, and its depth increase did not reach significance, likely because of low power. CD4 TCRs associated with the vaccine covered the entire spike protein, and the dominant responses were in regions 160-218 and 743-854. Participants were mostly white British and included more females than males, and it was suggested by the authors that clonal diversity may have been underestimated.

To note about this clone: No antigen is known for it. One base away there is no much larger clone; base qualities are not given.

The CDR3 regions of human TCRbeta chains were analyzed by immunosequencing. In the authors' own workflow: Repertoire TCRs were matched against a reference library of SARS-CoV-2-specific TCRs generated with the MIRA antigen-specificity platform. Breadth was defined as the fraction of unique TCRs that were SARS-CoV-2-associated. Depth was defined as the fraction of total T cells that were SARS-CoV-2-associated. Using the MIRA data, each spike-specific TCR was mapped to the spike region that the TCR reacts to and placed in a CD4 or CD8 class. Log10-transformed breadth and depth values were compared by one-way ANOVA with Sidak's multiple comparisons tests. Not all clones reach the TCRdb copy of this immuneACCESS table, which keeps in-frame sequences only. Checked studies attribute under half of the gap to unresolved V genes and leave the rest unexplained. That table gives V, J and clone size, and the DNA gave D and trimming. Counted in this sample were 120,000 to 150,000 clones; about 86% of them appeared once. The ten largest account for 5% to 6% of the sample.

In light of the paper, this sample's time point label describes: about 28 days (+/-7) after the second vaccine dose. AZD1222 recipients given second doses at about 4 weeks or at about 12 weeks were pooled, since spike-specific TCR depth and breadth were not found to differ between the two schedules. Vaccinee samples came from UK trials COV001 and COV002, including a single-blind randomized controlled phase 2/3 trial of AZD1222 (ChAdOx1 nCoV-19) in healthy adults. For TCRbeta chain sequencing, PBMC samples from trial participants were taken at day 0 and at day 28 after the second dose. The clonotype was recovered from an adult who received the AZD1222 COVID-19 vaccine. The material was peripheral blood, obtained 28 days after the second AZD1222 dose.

This receptor carries the CDR3 CASRKTVNTEAFF. The DNA sequence is given as TGTGCCAGCAGAAAAACGGTGAACACTGAAGCTTTCTTT. The chain uses TRBV12-3 or TRBV12-4 and TRBJ1-1; the D gene cannot be named for sure. V gives up 6 bases and J gives up 0 bases, and the segment between their germline ends measures 8 bases. Taken from cysteine to phenylalanine, the CDR3 has 13 residues. This entry keeps only the CDR3 DNA: 39 bases, framed from base 1.